Listed below are T cell receptor beta chains from one sample, sequenced in a study of blood T cell repertoires in COVID-19. Produced via immunoSEQ multiplex PCR; TCRdb's table is partial and in-frame only. Of approximately 200,000 clones in the sample, around 80% were seen once. The sample taken for sequencing was peripheral blood. These receptors came from a woman of 80 years or more with COVID-19, enrolled during active disease. Each CDR3 is given with its conserved first and last residue. D genes are given only for firm matches. The size entry is marked missing in some rows and otherwise reads once, few, many or a size class.

CDR3aa: CASSFSGSGGPETQYF
CDR3nt: TGTGCCAGCAGCTTCTCGGGGAGCGGGGGGCCTGAGACCCAGTACTTC
d_gene: TRBD2
abundance: NA
j_gene: TRBJ2-5
v_gene: TRBV7-8
len: 16

CDR3aa: CASSLLSAAQAFF
CDR3nt: TGTGCCAGCAGTTTACTGAGCGCGGCCCAAGCTTTCTTT
d_gene: NA
abundance: NA
j_gene: TRBJ1-1
v_gene: TRBV27
len: 13

CDR3aa: CAISESGRANYGYTF
CDR3nt: TGTGCCATCAGTGAGTCAGGCAGGGCCAACTATGGCTACACCTTC
d_gene: NA
abundance: NA
j_gene: TRBJ1-2
v_gene: TRBV10-3
len: 15

CDR3aa: CASSSGQSVTNEKLFF
CDR3nt: TGTGCCAGCAGCTCCGGACAGAGCGTTACTAATGAAAAACTGTTTTTT
d_gene: NA
abundance: NA
j_gene: TRBJ1-4
v_gene: TRBV7-9
len: 16

CDR3aa: CASSPRLLNTGELFF
CDR3nt: TGTGCCAGCTCACCACGTCTCCTTAACACCGGGGAGCTGTTTTTT
d_gene: NA
abundance: NA
j_gene: TRBJ2-2
v_gene: TRBV18
len: 15

CDR3aa: CASTSSYNSPLHF
CDR3nt: TGCGCCAGCACGAGCTCCTATAATTCACCCCTCCACTTT
d_gene: NA
abundance: NA
j_gene: TRBJ1-6
v_gene: TRBV5-1
len: 13

CDR3aa: CASSRQSTDTQYF
CDR3nt: TGTGCCAGTAGTAGACAGAGCACAGATACGCAGTATTTT
d_gene: NA
abundance: NA
j_gene: TRBJ2-3
v_gene: TRBV19
len: 13

CDR3aa: CASSLALVVAETQYF
CDR3nt: TGTGCCAGCAGCTTAGCTCTGGTAGTTGCGGAGACCCAGTACTTC
d_gene: NA
abundance: NA
j_gene: TRBJ2-5
v_gene: TRBV7-8
len: 15

CDR3aa: CASSPGTLGVGEQYF
CDR3nt: TGTGCCAGCTCACCCGGGACTCTTGGGGTCGGCGAGCAGTACTTC
d_gene: NA
abundance: NA
j_gene: TRBJ2-7
v_gene: TRBV18
len: 15

CDR3aa: CASSLGAGVFTGELFF
CDR3nt: TGTGCCAGCAGCTTAGGAGCGGGAGTATTCACCGGGGAGCTGTTTTTT
d_gene: TRBD2
abundance: NA
j_gene: TRBJ2-2
v_gene: TRBV7-2
len: 16

CDR3aa: CASTSHQGAAYEQYF
CDR3nt: TGTGCCAGCACTTCACACCAGGGGGCAGCTTACGAGCAGTACTTC
d_gene: TRBD1
abundance: NA
j_gene: TRBJ2-7
v_gene: TRBV7-2
len: 15

CDR3aa: CASSLLWQYQPQHF
CDR3nt: TGTGCCAGCAGCTTATTATGGCAGTATCAGCCCCAGCATTTT
d_gene: NA
abundance: NA
j_gene: TRBJ1-5
v_gene: TRBV7-2
len: 14

CDR3aa: CASSQDRWSANYGYTF
CDR3nt: TGCGCCAGCAGCCAGGACAGGTGGTCGGCTAACTATGGCTACACCTTC
d_gene: TRBD1
abundance: NA
j_gene: TRBJ1-2
v_gene: TRBV4-1
len: 16

CDR3aa: CASSPRDRWADTQYF
CDR3nt: TGTGCCAGCAGTCCCCGGGACAGGTGGGCAGATACGCAGTATTTT
d_gene: TRBD1
abundance: NA
j_gene: TRBJ2-3
v_gene: TRBV28
len: 15

CDR3aa: CASSEWTSGSTDTQYF
CDR3nt: TGTGCCAGCAGTGAGTGGACTAGCGGGAGCACAGATACGCAGTATTTT
d_gene: TRBD2
abundance: once
j_gene: TRBJ2-3
v_gene: TRBV27
len: 16

CDR3aa: CASSGGTVYGYTF
CDR3nt: TGTGCCAGCAGCGGGGGGACGGTCTATGGCTACACCTTC
d_gene: NA
abundance: once
j_gene: TRBJ1-2
v_gene: TRBV2
len: 13

CDR3aa: CASSLREGASGELFF
CDR3nt: TGTGCCAGCAGCTTAAGGGAGGGCGCCTCCGGGGAGCTGTTTTTT
d_gene: TRBD2
abundance: NA
j_gene: TRBJ2-2
v_gene: TRBV11-3
len: 15

CDR3aa: CASHGSLADTQYF
CDR3nt: TGCGCCAGTCACGGGAGTTTGGCAGATACGCAGTATTTT
d_gene: NA
abundance: NA
j_gene: TRBJ2-3
v_gene: TRBV5-1
len: 13

CDR3aa: CASSSDRGRLGGYTF
CDR3nt: TGTGCCAGCAGCTCAGACAGGGGGAGGTTGGGTGGCTACACCTTC
d_gene: TRBD1
abundance: NA
j_gene: TRBJ1-2
v_gene: TRBV5-4
len: 15

CDR3aa: CASSFQRDQYF
CDR3nt: TGTGCCAGCAGTTTCCAGCGGGACCAGTACTTC
d_gene: TRBD2
abundance: NA
j_gene: TRBJ2-5
v_gene: TRBV28
len: 11

CDR3aa: CASSLGQGLGETQYF
CDR3nt: TGTGCCAGCTCACTCGGACAGGGGTTAGGAGAGACCCAGTACTTC
d_gene: TRBD1
abundance: NA
j_gene: TRBJ2-5
v_gene: TRBV18
len: 15

CDR3aa: CASSLGLAGVPGELFF
CDR3nt: TGTGCCAGCAGCCTTGGCCTAGCGGGAGTTCCCGGGGAGCTGTTTTTT
d_gene: TRBD2
abundance: once
j_gene: TRBJ2-2
v_gene: TRBV7-9
len: 16